A selection of T cell receptor beta chains follows, all from one sample in a study of blood T cell repertoires in COVID-19. The repertoire was sequenced with immunoSEQ multiplex PCR; TCRdb's copy has only in-frame clones and lacks some. This sample has about 210,000 clones, with 85% to 90% found just once. Material for sequencing was peripheral blood. Receptors were obtained from a man younger than 35 with active or convalescent COVID-19. The CDR3 runs from the conserved cysteine through the conserved F or W. D genes are given only for firm matches. Where a row states a size, it is once, few, many or the class of an expanded clone; other rows omit it.

j_call d_call v_call clone_size cdr3_nt cdr3_aa
TRBJ1-1 TRBD1 TRBV10-3 once TGTGCCATCAGCGGAGCAGGGGGCATGAACACTGAAGCTTTCTTT CAISGAGGMNTEAFF
TRBJ2-3 TRBD2 TRBV19 NA TGTGCCAGTAGTTCCGGGACTAGCGGGAGGCACGATACGCAGTATTTT CASSSGTSGRHDTQYF
TRBJ2-3 TRBD2 TRBV10-1 few TGCGCCAGCAGTGAGTCTCGGACCCGCGGGAGAGATACGCAGTATTTT CASSESRTRGRDTQYF
TRBJ1-3 TRBD1 TRBV10-2 NA TGCGCCAGCGAGGACAGGGGCGGTGGAAACACCATATATTTT CASEDRGGGNTIYF
TRBJ2-1 TRBD2 TRBV27 NA TGTGCCAGTGGGGCTATAGCGGGATCCAATGAGCAGTTCTTC CASGAIAGSNEQFF
TRBJ1-2 NA TRBV6-5 NA TGTGCCAGCAGTTACGGAGGCAGTCTGTATGGCTACACCTTC CASSYGGSLYGYTF
TRBJ2-7 TRBD2 TRBV27 once TGTGCCAGCGGAGTTAGCGGGCCAATTCCCTACGAGCAGTACTTC CASGVSGPIPYEQYF
TRBJ1-2 TRBD1 TRBV7-8 NA TGTGCCAGCAGCTTAGCGGGGACAGGGGGCAATGGCTACACCTTC CASSLAGTGGNGYTF
TRBJ1-1 TRBD1 TRBV25-1 NA TGTGCCAGCAGTGCGACAGGGGGCCTTGGCACTGAAGCTTTCTTT CASSATGGLGTEAFF
TRBJ1-2 NA TRBV7-2 once TGTGCCAGCAGCTTATTCGGCGGCACTAACTATGGCTACACCTTC CASSLFGGTNYGYTF
TRBJ2-5 TRBD1 TRBV7-3 NA TGTGCCAGCAGCTTGGGGACAGGGCTGAAAGAGACCCAGTACTTC CASSLGTGLKETQYF
TRBJ2-3 TRBD2 TRBV29-1 once TGCAGCGGACTAGCGGGAACTCGGGATACGCAGTATTTT CSGLAGTRDTQYF
TRBJ1-6 NA TRBV16 NA TGTGCCAGCAGCCAATCGAGGACTTATAATTCACCCCTCCACTTT CASSQSRTYNSPLHF
TRBJ2-6 TRBD1 TRBV29-1 once TGCAGCGCAGGACAGGGGGCTGGGGCCAACGTCCTGACTTTC CSAGQGAGANVLTF
TRBJ1-2 NA TRBV28 NA TGTGCCAGCAGTTCGACGCAGGGTATAGCTAACTATGGCTACACCTTC CASSSTQGIANYGYTF
TRBJ2-1 NA TRBV12-5 once TGTGCTAGTGGTTTGGTCGGTTACGGTGAGCAGTTCTTC CASGLVGYGEQFF
TRBJ2-7 TRBD2 TRBV18 NA TGTGCCAGCTCACCAAGTAGCGGGAGCGACGAGCAGTACTTC CASSPSSGSDEQYF
TRBJ2-7 NA TRBV7-8 once TGTGCCAGCAGCCCTCTCGCGGGTGGGGTGTCCTACGAGCAGTACTTC CASSPLAGGVSYEQYF
TRBJ1-4 TRBD1 TRBV7-9 NA TGTGCCAGCAGCTCCTGGACAGGGGTGAATGAAAAACTGTTTTTT CASSSWTGVNEKLFF
TRBJ1-2 NA TRBV4-2 NA TGTGCCAGCAGCCAAGATCTCTCGGCGGGGCTCTATGGCTACACCTTC CASSQDLSAGLYGYTF
TRBJ1-6 NA TRBV9 NA TGTGCCAGCAGCGTATCCAGGGGAAATTCACCCCTCCACTTT CASSVSRGNSPLHF
TRBJ2-1 TRBD2 TRBV28 NA TGTGCCAGCAGTTTATTCATTAGCGGGAGTAATGAGCAGTTCTTC CASSLFISGSNEQFF
TRBJ2-1 TRBD2 TRBV9 NA TGTGCCAGCAGCGTGGCACTAGCGCAGGACCCCGACAATGAGCAGTTCTTC CASSVALAQDPDNEQFF
TRBJ2-7 TRBD1 TRBV7-2 NA TGTGCCAGCAGCTTAGTCGACAGGGGGTCATACGAGCAGTACTTC CASSLVDRGSYEQYF
TRBJ2-3 TRBD1 TRBV12-5 NA TGTGCTAGTGGTTTGGGGGACAGGGCAGATACGCAGTATTTT CASGLGDRADTQYF
TRBJ1-5 NA TRBV27 NA TGTGCCAGCAGTCCCTCCGCGGGTTGGCGCAATCAGCCCCAGCATTTT CASSPSAGWRNQPQHF
TRBJ2-5 TRBD2 TRBV28 NA TGTGCCAGCAGTCCTCTCAGCGGGAACCAAGAGACCCAGTACTTC CASSPLSGNQETQYF
TRBJ1-5 NA TRBV6-4 NA TGTGCCAGCAGTGTGACAGGAGGCTTCAATCAGCCCCAGCATTTT CASSVTGGFNQPQHF
TRBJ1-2 TRBD1 TRBV27 NA TGTGCCAGCAGTTTATTTGGGGTCGCAGGGGGCTATGGCTACACCTTC CASSLFGVAGGYGYTF
TRBJ1-2 TRBD1 TRBV29-1 NA TGCAGCGTTGAGAAAACGGGACAGCTAAGCTATGGCTACACCTTC CSVEKTGQLSYGYTF
TRBJ1-4 NA TRBV11-2 few TGTGCCAGCAGCTTAGTCATCGGCAGGGTCCGTGAAAAACTGTTTTTT CASSLVIGRVREKLFF
TRBJ1-3 NA TRBV19 NA TGTGCCAGTAGTATAGATCGGGGCTGGACAGCTGGAAACACCATATATTTT CASSIDRGWTAGNTIYF
TRBJ1-1 NA TRBV18 medium-sized TGTGCCAGCTCGGTATTCCCTCCTACTATGAACACTGAAGCTTTCTTT CASSVFPPTMNTEAFF
TRBJ1-5 NA TRBV13 NA TGTGCCAGCACCCTTAATCAGCCCCAGCATTTT CASTLNQPQHF
TRBJ2-1 NA TRBV19 NA TGTGCCAGTAGTATAGGTCAGGGGAGCTCCTACAATGAGCAGTTCTTC CASSIGQGSSYNEQFF
TRBJ1-2 TRBD1 TRBV29-1 NA TGCAGCGTTGAAGCTCACGGACAGGGGATAAACTATGGCTACACCTTC CSVEAHGQGINYGYTF
TRBJ2-3 TRBD2 TRBV6-4 medium-sized TGTGCCAGCAGTGATCTAGCGGGAGGAGGGTCAGATACGCAGTATTTT CASSDLAGGGSDTQYF
TRBJ1-3 NA TRBV7-9 NA TGTGCCAGCAGCAGAGAGGCTGGAAACACCATATATTTT CASSREAGNTIYF
TRBJ1-5 NA TRBV20-1 NA TGCAGTGCTAGTAGGGGATCCCAGCGCAATCAGCCCCAGCATTTT CSASRGSQRNQPQHF
TRBJ2-2 NA TRBV10-3 NA TGTGCCATCAGTGAGATAGCAAGGGGCGCAGGGCGGGAGCTGTTTTTT CAISEIARGAGRELFF
TRBJ2-2 TRBD1 TRBV5-1 NA TGCGCCAGCAGGAATACTGGGACAGGGTCCACCGGGGAGCTGTTTTTT CASRNTGTGSTGELFF
TRBJ1-1 NA TRBV3-1/TRBV3-2 NA TGTGCCAGCAGCCTTAACGAGGGGGTGGGGGCTTTCTTT CASSLNEGVGAFF
TRBJ1-3 TRBD1 TRBV3-1/TRBV3-2 NA TGTGCCAGCAGCCCCGACAGGGGGTCCTCTGGAAACACCATATATTTT CASSPDRGSSGNTIYF
TRBJ2-1 TRBD2 TRBV4-3 NA TGCGCCAGCAGCCCTAGCGGGAGTTCCTACAATGAGCAGTTCTTC CASSPSGSSYNEQFF
TRBJ1-6 NA TRBV5-1 NA TGCGCCACCGGATCCGGGGGGGAAGACAGGAACTATAATTCACCCCTCCACTTT CATGSGGEDRNYNSPLHF
TRBJ1-3 NA TRBV14 NA TGTGCCAGCAGCAGGACAGTCTCTGGAAACACCATATATTTT CASSRTVSGNTIYF
TRBJ1-4 TRBD1 TRBV7-8 NA TGTGCCAGCAGTCGAAATATACAGGGGGCCCTCGGTGAAAAACTGTTTTTT CASSRNIQGALGEKLFF
TRBJ2-3 TRBD2 TRBV5-4 NA TGTGCCAGCAGCTTGGGCTACCGGACTAGCTGGGGCACAGATACGCAGTATTTT CASSLGYRTSWGTDTQYF
TRBJ2-3 TRBD2 TRBV7-3 NA TGTGCCAGCAGCCCGAGCGGGAGGGGCACAGATACGCAGTATTTT CASSPSGRGTDTQYF
TRBJ1-1 TRBD1 TRBV6-1 NA TGTGCCAGCAGTGTTCCTAATACGGGACAGGGGGCTCGGACTGAAGCTTTCTTT CASSVPNTGQGARTEAFF
TRBJ2-7 NA TRBV10-3 NA TGTGCCTCCCAGGGTATGGCCTACGAGCAGTACTTC CASQGMAYEQYF
TRBJ1-6 TRBD1 TRBV2 NA TGTGCCAGCGGTGCGGGACAGGGTAATTCACCCCTCCACTTT CASGAGQGNSPLHF
TRBJ2-1 TRBD2 TRBV5-4 NA TGTGCCAGCAGCTTGTCGGGAGGCTCCTACAATGAGCAGTTCTTC CASSLSGGSYNEQFF
TRBJ2-5 TRBD1 TRBV7-9 NA TGTGCCAGCAGCCAGGGACAGGGGGGGTCGGAGACCCAGTACTTC CASSQGQGGSETQYF
TRBJ1-1 NA TRBV6-5 NA TGTGCCAGCAGTTATGGGGCGTACACTGAAGCTTTCTTT CASSYGAYTEAFF
TRBJ1-6 NA TRBV25-1 NA TGTGCCAGCAGTGAAGGACAGAGATATAATTCACCCCTCCACTTT CASSEGQRYNSPLHF
TRBJ1-6 TRBD1 TRBV2 NA TGTGCCAGCAGTGGCCAGGGACAGAGAGATTCACCCCTCCACTTT CASSGQGQRDSPLHF
TRBJ2-1 TRBD1 TRBV15 NA TGTGCCACCAGAGACAGGGGGCTTTACAATGAGCAGTTCTTC CATRDRGLYNEQFF
TRBJ2-3 NA TRBV21-1 NA TGTGCCAGCAGCAAAGTTGCAGAGTATTTT CASSKVAEYF
TRBJ2-3 NA TRBV10-3 NA TGTGCCATCAGTGAGTCTCCAACAGATACGCAGTATTTT CAISESPTDTQYF